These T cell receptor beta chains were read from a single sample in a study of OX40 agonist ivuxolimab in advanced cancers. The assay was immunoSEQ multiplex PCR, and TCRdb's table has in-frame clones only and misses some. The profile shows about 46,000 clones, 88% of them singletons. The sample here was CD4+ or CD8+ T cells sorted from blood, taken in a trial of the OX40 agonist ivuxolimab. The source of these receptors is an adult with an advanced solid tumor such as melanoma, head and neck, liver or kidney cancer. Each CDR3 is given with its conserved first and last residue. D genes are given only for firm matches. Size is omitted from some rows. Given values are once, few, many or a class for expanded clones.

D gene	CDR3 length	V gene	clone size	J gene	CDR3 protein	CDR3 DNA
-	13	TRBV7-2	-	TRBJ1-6	CASCQDSNSPLHF	TGTGCCAGCTGCCAGGATAGTAATTCACCCCTCCACTTT
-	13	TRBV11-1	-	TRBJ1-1	CASSFGGDTEAFF	TGTGCCAGCAGCTTCGGAGGGGACACTGAAGCTTTCTTT
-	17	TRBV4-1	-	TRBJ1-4	CASSQEAAGTSHPKLFF	TGCGCCAGCAGCCAAGAAGCGGCCGGGACATCACATCCAAAACTGTTTTTT
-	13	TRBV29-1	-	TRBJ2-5	CSVLKRERETQYF	TGCAGCGTATTAAAACGGGAGCGAGAGACCCAGTACTTC
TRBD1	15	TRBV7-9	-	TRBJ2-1	CASSSGTGSYNEQFF	TGTGCCAGCAGCTCCGGGACAGGCTCCTACAATGAGCAGTTCTTC
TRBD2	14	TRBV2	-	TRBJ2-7	CASTAAGGHYEQYF	TGTGCCAGCACCGCGGCGGGAGGTCACTACGAGCAGTACTTC
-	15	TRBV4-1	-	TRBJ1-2	CASSQEVVGNYGYTF	TGCGCCAGCAGCCAAGAAGTGGTAGGGAACTATGGCTACACCTTC
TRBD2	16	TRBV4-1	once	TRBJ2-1	CASSQGRGGGNNEQFF	TGCGCCAGCAGCCAAGGTCGCGGGGGGGGAAACAATGAGCAGTTCTTC
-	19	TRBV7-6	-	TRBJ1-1	CASSRVGGGWGVMNTEAFF	TGTGCCAGCAGCCGTGTAGGCGGGGGTTGGGGAGTCATGAACACTGAAGCTTTCTTT
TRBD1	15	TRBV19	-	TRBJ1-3	CASSYQGGSGNTIYF	TGTGCCAGTAGTTATCAGGGGGGCTCTGGAAACACCATATATTTT
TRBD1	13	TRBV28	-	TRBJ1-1	CASSLPGGTEAFF	TGTGCCAGCAGTTTACCAGGGGGCACTGAAGCTTTCTTT
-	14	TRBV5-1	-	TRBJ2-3	CASSTERSTDTQYF	TGCGCCAGCAGCACCGAGAGAAGCACAGATACGCAGTATTTT
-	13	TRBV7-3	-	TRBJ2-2	CASGAKGSGELFF	TGTGCCAGCGGTGCCAAGGGTTCCGGGGAGCTGTTTTTT
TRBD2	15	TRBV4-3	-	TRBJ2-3	CASSERGGSTDTQYF	TGCGCCAGCTCCGAGCGGGGGGGGAGCACAGATACGCAGTATTTT
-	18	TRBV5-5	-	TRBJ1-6	CASSPQAGVSSYNSPLHF	TGTGCCAGCAGCCCCCAGGCCGGGGTCAGCTCCTATAATTCACCCCTCCACTTT
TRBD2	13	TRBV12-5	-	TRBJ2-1	CASGLTSGNEQFF	TGTGCTAGTGGGTTGACTAGCGGCAATGAGCAGTTCTTC
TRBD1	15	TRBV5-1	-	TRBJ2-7	CASSLLSQGTYEQYF	TGCGCCAGCAGCCTCCTATCACAGGGGACGTACGAGCAGTACTTC
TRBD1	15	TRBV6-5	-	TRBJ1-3	CAIRGDSLTANTIYF	TGTGCCATCAGGGGGGACAGCCTGACTGCAAACACCATATATTTT
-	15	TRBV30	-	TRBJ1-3	CAWSVDQGSGNTIYF	TGTGCCTGGAGTGTAGATCAGGGGTCCGGAAACACCATATATTTT
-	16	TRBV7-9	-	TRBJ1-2	CASSKILDTDLYGYTF	TGTGCCAGCAGCAAAATCCTCGATACAGACCTATATGGCTACACCTTC
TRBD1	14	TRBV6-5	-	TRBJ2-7	CASSPDRISYEQYF	TGTGCCAGCAGCCCGGACAGGATCTCCTACGAGCAGTACTTC
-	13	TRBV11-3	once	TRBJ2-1	CASMRQWTHEQFF	TGTGCCAGCATGAGACAGTGGACCCATGAGCAGTTCTTC
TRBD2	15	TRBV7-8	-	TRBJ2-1	CASSLDGTTYNEQFF	TGTGCCAGCAGCTTAGATGGGACTACCTACAATGAGCAGTTCTTC
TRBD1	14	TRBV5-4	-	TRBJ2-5	CASSPGQARETQYF	TGTGCCAGCAGCCCAGGACAGGCCCGGGAGACCCAGTACTTC
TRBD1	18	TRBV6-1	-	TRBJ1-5	CASSGWTGFPPRSRPQHF	TGTGCCAGCAGTGGCTGGACAGGGTTCCCTCCGCGTTCTCGGCCCCAGCATTTT
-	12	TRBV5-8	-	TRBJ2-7	CASSSNTYEQYF	TGTGCCAGCAGCTCGAATACCTACGAGCAGTACTTC
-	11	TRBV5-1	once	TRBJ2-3	CASSLGDTQYF	TGCGCCAGCAGCTTGGGGGATACGCAGTATTTT
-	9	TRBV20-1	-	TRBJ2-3	CSVSDTQYF	TGTTCGGTCTCAGATACGCAGTATTTT
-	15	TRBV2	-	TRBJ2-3	CASSERNSGGAAQYF	TGTGCCAGCAGTGAAAGAAATTCCGGGGGAGCAGCGCAGTATTTT
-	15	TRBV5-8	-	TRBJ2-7	CASSSFKSISYEQYF	TGTGCCAGCAGCTCGTTCAAAAGTATTTCCTACGAGCAGTACTTC